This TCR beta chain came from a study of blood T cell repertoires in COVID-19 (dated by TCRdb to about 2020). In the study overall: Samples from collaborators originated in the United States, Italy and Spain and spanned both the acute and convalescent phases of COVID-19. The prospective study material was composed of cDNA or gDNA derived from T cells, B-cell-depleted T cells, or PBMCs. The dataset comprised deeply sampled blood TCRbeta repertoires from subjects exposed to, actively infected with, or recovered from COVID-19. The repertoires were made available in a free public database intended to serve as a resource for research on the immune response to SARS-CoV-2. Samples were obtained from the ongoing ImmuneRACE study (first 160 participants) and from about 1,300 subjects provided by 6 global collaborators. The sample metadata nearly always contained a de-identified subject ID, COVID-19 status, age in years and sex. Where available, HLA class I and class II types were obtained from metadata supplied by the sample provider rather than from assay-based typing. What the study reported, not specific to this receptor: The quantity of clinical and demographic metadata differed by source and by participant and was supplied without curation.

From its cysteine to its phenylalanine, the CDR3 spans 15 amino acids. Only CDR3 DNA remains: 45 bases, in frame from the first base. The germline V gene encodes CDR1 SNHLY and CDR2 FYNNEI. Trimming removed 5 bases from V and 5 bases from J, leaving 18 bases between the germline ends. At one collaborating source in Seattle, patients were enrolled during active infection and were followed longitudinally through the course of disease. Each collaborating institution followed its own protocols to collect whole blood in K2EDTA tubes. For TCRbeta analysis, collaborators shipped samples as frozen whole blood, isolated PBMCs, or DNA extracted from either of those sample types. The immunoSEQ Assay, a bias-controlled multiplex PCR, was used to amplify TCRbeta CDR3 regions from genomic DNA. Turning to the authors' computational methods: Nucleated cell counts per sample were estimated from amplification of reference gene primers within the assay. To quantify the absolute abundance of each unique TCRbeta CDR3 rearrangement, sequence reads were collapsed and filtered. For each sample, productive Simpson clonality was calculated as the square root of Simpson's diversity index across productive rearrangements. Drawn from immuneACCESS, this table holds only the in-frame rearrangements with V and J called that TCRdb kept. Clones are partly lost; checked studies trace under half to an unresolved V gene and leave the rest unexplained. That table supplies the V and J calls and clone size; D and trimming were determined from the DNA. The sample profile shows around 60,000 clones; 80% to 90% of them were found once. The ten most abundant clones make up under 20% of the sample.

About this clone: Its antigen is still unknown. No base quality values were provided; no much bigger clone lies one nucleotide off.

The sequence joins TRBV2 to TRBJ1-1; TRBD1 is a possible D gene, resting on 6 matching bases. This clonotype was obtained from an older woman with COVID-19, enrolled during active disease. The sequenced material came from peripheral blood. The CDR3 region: CASSWTPIQGTEAFF. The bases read TGTGCCAGCAGTTGGACTCCGATACAGGGAACTGAAGCTTTCTTT.